Here is one T cell receptor beta chain with its context. CDR3 length: 15 residues. CDR1 SGHRS and CDR2 YFSETQ come from the germline V gene. Trimming took 1 base from V and 5 from J, leaving 12 bases between them. This entry belongs to a study of shared clonotypes between healthy human individuals. Clones were read by immunoSEQ multiplex PCR, and TCRdb kept only the in-frame ones, dropping some. In the table there are some 1 million clones, about 75% of which are singletons. The chain recombines TRBV5-1 with TRBJ1-4; tentatively, D is TRBD1 (6 bases). The sequence came from a man aged 18 to 30 in good health. The specimen sequenced was memory CD4+ T cells sorted from blood. Subset given: CD45RA-negative fraction. The CDR3 DNA sequence: TGCGCCAGCAGCTTGTTAGGACAGATAAATGAAAAACTGTTTTTT. Amino acid sequence: CASSLLGQINEKLFF. The full variable domain, with the rest looked up from reference TRBV5-1 and TRBJ1-4, is KAGVTQTPRYLIKTRGQQVTLSCSPISGHRSVSWYQQTPGQGLQFLFEYFSETQRNKGNFPGRFSGRQFSNSRSEMNVSTLELGDSALYLCASSLLGQINEKLFFGSGTQLSVL.